The clone carrying this TCR beta chain has more than one count but fewer than ten. No antigen is known for it. This sample is drawn from a study of T-cell memory formation after mild COVID-19. Whole-study findings and limits: Among contracting clones, CD4+ were mainly CM/EM and CD8+ enriched in EMRA. Second-wave clones that peaked on day 37 lacked confirmed SARS-CoV-2 specificity. Later expanders leaned CD4+, whereas day 15 to 85 contracting clones were balanced CD4/CD8.

Each CDR3 protein gets one entry after TCRdb re-called the 5' RACE reads with MiXCR. The sample holds 540,000 or so distinct CDR3 sequences, about a fifth seen once. The CDR3 consists of 13 residues. Germline V gene data show CDR1 as KGHDR and CDR2 as SFDVKD. With 4 bases removed from V and 4 bases from J, the gap between germline ends came to 9 bases. This TCR came from an adult woman who had mild COVID-19 (a few samples of this study predate the infection). Cell type and time point are not known. Input material: PBMCs or a T cell subset sorted from them (not recorded which). The genes are TRBV24-1 and TRBJ2-5; D unclear. The CDR3 DNA reads TGTGCCACCAGTGAACCAAACGGAGAGACCCAGTACTTC. Residues: CATSEPNGETQYF.